This T cell receptor beta chain was recorded in a study of molecular identifiers for immune sequencing clone quantification. Germline V gene lookup returns CDR1 LNHDA and CDR2 SQIVND (reference sequence). The CDR3 runs 13 residues. Between the trimmed V and J ends, which lost 3 bases and 5 bases, there was a span of 8 bases. TCRdb reanalysed the PCR reads using MiXCR and keeps one entry per CDR3 protein. Here the sample spans a few hundred thousand distinct CDR3 sequences, roughly a quarter being singletons. The TCR originated in a human donor in good health. Some libraries in this study had Jurkat cell RNA spiked in. The sequencing sample was made of naive CD8+ T cells from blood, with Jurkat cell RNA spiked in. Subset of the sample: FACS-sorted CD8+CD4-CCR7+CD45RA+ naive T cells. The chain employs TRBV19 and TRBJ2-1; tentatively, D is TRBD2 (6 bases). The CDR3 nucleotides read TGTGCCAGTAGTATCGGCGGGGACAATGAGCAGTTCTTC. Encoded protein: CASSIGGDNEQFF.